These 30 T cell receptor beta chains originate from one sample sequenced in a study of T cells in Graves' hyperthyroidism and ophthalmopathy. TCR beta CDR3 region amplification was performed from RNA transcripts. First-round RT-PCR targeting the TCR CDR3 was performed with the HTBI primer set. TCRdb called the multiplex PCR reads again in MiXCR, with one record for every CDR3 protein. The sample lists 470,000 or so distinct CDR3 sequences, 20% occurring once. The sample comprised blood. These receptors came from a man aged 18 to 35 with Graves' hyperthyroidism.

V usage is TRBV9 and J usage is TRBJ1-1; the match to TRBD1 covers 8 bases. The CDR3 spans 15 residues. In germline, CDR1 is SGDLS, CDR2 YYNGEE. V lost 3 bases and J lost 1; bases outside the gene matches: 5. Here the CDR3 reads CASSAPGTGNTEAFF. Written as DNA, the CDR3 is TGTGCCAGCAGCGCTCCCGGGACAGGGAACACTGAAGCTTTCTTT. Complete variable domain (other parts from reference TRBV9 and TRBJ1-1): DSGVTQTPKHLITATGQRVTLRCSPRSGDLSVYWYQQSLDQGLQFLIQYYNGEERAKGNILERFSAQQFPDLHSELNLSSLELGDSALYFCASSAPGTGNTEAFFGQGTRLTVV.

This clonotype showed up many times. This sequence may be a read error, since a much larger clone differs from it by one base. V is TRBV7-9 and J is TRBJ2-5; D perhaps matches TRBD2 (6 bases). Germline V gives CDR1 SEHNR, CDR2 FQNEAQ (reference sequence). The CDR3 consists of 14 residues. This CDR3 reads CASTSLGGRETQCF. Here the CDR3 DNA reads TGTGCCAGCACCTCGCTGGGGGGTCGAGAGACCCAGTGCTTC.

This clonotype was counted ten times or more. V usage is TRBV11-2 and J usage is TRBJ2-5, with D maybe TRBD1 (6 bases). Trimming took off 5 bases at V and 3 bases at J, with 13 bases between the two ends. Germline CDR1 and CDR2: SGHAT and FQNNGV. This CDR3 spans 14 amino acids. The CDR3 loop is CASSLRSGEETQYF. The CDR3 DNA follows: TGTGCCAGCAGCCTAAGATCAGGGGAAGAGACCCAGTACTTC.

This clonotype was picked up many times. The V and J genes are TRBV7-2 and TRBJ2-7, with D perhaps being TRBD1 or TRBD2 (5 bases each). The germline V and J ends were trimmed by 4 bases and 6 bases, with 16 bases remaining between them. Germline-derived CDR1 and CDR2 are SGHTA and FQGNSA. The CDR3 totals 14 residues. The CDR3 DNA reads TGTGCCAGCAGCTCAACCGGGGCCTTTCGCGAGCAGTACTTC. Translating it yields CASSSTGAFREQYF.

In its sample, this clonotype was seen many times. The CDR3, as DNA: TGTGCCAGCAGCGTAGGAAAAGGCTACGAGCAGTACTTC. Translated: CASSVGKGYEQYF. The chain joins TRBV9 to TRBJ2-7; no definite D call. CDR3 size: 13 residues. V lost 0 bases and J 3 bases, leaving 7 bases between the germline ends. CDR1 SGDLS and CDR2 YYNGEE come from the germline V gene.

V is TRBV18 and J is TRBJ2-7; no clear D gene. The CDR3 totals 15 residues. V lost 2 bases and J 2 bases, leaving 13 bases between the germline ends. Germline V lookup: CDR1 KGHSH, CDR2 LQKENI. This CDR3 reads CASSPGREGPYEQYF. The CDR3, as DNA: TGTGCCAGCTCACCAGGAAGGGAAGGGCCCTACGAGCAGTACTTC. Together with reference TRBV18 and TRBJ2-7, the CDR3 gives the full variable domain: NAGVMQNPRHLVRRRGQEARLRCSPMKGHSHVYWYRQLPEEGLKFMVYLQKENIIDESGMPKERFSAEFPKEGPSILRIQQVVRGDSAAYFCASSPGREGPYEQYFGPGTRLTVT.

This clonotype came up many times. The chain recombines TRBV27 with TRBJ1-2; D is ambiguous. The CDR3 totals 14 residues. V shed 6 bases and J shed 4 bases, with 15 bases lying between them. In germline, CDR1 is MNHEY, CDR2 SMNVEV (reference sequence). CDR3 bases: TGTGCCAGCAGAGTGCTGGGTGATGGCTATGGCTACACCTTC. It encodes CASRVLGDGYGYTF.

This clonotype was found a few times. A much more abundant neighbour one base away suggests this may be a read error. This is likely a read error, given that the CDR3 carries no conserved phenylalanine or tryptophan at its end. This chain connects TRBV12-3 or TRBV12-4 to TRBJ1-2; possibly TRBD1 for D (6 bases). This CDR3 has 18 amino acids. The germline V and J ends were trimmed by 2 bases and 6 bases, with 25 bases remaining between them. The CDR3 sequence is CASSLRGGIRLIRHGYTS. CDR3 nucleotide sequence: TGTGCCAGCAGTTTAAGGGGGGGCATTCGCCTAATCAGACATGGCTACACCTCC.

In this sample, this clonotype turned up many times. The genes are TRBV11-2 and TRBJ1-1; D gene ambiguous. The V end was cut by 1 base, the J end by 0 bases, with 6 bases between. Germline V CDR1 and CDR2: SGHAT, FQNNGV. The CDR3 totals 14 residues. For the CDR3, the DNA is TGTGCCAGCAGCTTAGCCCCAATGAACACTGAAGCTTTCTTT. This codes for CASSLAPMNTEAFF.

In this sample, this clonotype turned up many times. V gene TRBV6-1 combines with J gene TRBJ1-1; no clear D. The germline gives CDR1 MNHNS, CDR2 SASEGT. The CDR3 spans 12 residues. V was pared by 8 bases and J by 1 base, with 8 bases between. The CDR3 sequence is CASVTGNTEAFF. Here the CDR3 DNA reads TGTGCCAGCGTGACGGGGAACACTGAAGCTTTCTTT.

This clonotype was observed many times. This chain uses TRBV28 with TRBJ1-2; TRBD1 is a possible D gene (6 bases). Germline CDR1 MDHEN, CDR2 SYDVKM. With 8 bases removed from V and 4 bases from J, the gap between germline ends came to 23 bases. CDR3 length equals 16 residues. The CDR3 DNA reads TGTGCCAGCGGGAGAAGGACAGCTGCTTCCCCCTATGGCTACACCTTC. It specifies CASGRRTAASPYGYTF.

The sample holds many counts of this clonotype. This rearrangement joins TRBV5-6 to TRBJ2-7; no reliable D call. Germline CDR1 reads SGHDT; CDR2 reads YYEEEE. The CDR3 consists of 14 residues. Trimming shortened V by 1 base and J by 6 bases, and 14 bases separated the two germline ends. The CDR3 protein is CASSLRYGFGEQYF. The CDR3 DNA follows: TGTGCCAGCAGCTTGAGGTATGGATTTGGCGAGCAGTACTTC.

This clonotype was picked up a small number of times. One end of the junction varies from germline; a read error may be responsible. The J gene is TRBJ2-7, the V gene TRBV6-1; 7 nucleotides match TRBD1. This CDR3 is built from 14 residues. CDR1 MNHNS and CDR2 SASEGT come from the germline V gene. The CDR3 DNA sequence: TGTACCAGCCGAAGACAGGGAAGCTCCTACGAGCAGTACTTC. It is translated as CTSRRQGSSYEQYF.

The genes are TRBV12-5 and TRBJ2-5; 9 bases agree with TRBD1. This CDR3 comprises 16 residues. After removal of 1 base from V and 4 bases from J, the junction contained 7 bases not matched to a gene. Germline CDR1 reads LGHNT; CDR2 reads FRNRAP. The CDR3 coding sequence is TGTGCTAGTGGTTTGGGAGGGTCGGGACAGGGAGAGACCCAGTACTTC. Translating gives CASGLGGSGQGETQYF.

The sample holds many counts of this clonotype. The rearrangement links TRBV20-1 to TRBJ1-2; 7 bases are shared with TRBD1. The CDR3 is made up of 13 amino acids. The trim removed 2 bases at V and 4 bases at J, leaving 4 bases unmatched. The germline V gene encodes CDR1 DFQATT and CDR2 SNEGSKA (reference sequence). The CDR3 sequence: CSARRQGSYGYTF. CDR3 in DNA: TGCAGTGCTAGACGACAGGGCAGCTATGGCTACACCTTC.

This clonotype was counted at least ten times. This rearrangement joins TRBV24-1 to TRBJ1-5; D unclear. This CDR3 has 18 amino acids. The germline V and J ends were trimmed by 0 bases and 1 base, with 15 bases remaining between them. Germline V CDR1 and CDR2: KGHDR, SFDVKD. CDR3 protein: CATSDLKPLGPSNQPQHF. The CDR3 bases are TGTGCCACCAGTGATTTGAAACCCCTGGGCCCCAGCAATCAGCCCCAGCATTTT.

This clonotype was recorded many times. The rearrangement links TRBV20-1 to TRBJ1-2, with D possibly being TRBD1 (6 bases). Germline assignment: CDR1 DFQATT and CDR2 SNEGSKA (reference sequence). V was pared by 7 bases and J by 7 bases, with 13 bases between. The CDR3 has 11 residues. Here the CDR3 DNA reads TGCAGTGGCTGGGGGGCGGTTGGCTACACCTTC. This codes for CSGWGAVGYTF.

In this sample, this clonotype turned up a few times. The V and J genes are TRBV5-6 and TRBJ1-1; D perhaps matches TRBD1 (6 bases). This CDR3 is 17 amino acids long. V lost 4 bases to trimming and J lost 4 bases, with 23 bases between them. Germline V gene lookup returns CDR1 SGHDT and CDR2 YYEEEE. The CDR3: CASSEAGGGPLSTEAFF. Here the CDR3 DNA reads TGTGCCAGCAGCGAAGCGGGAGGGGGGCCATTATCCACTGAAGCTTTCTTT.

The J gene is TRBJ1-1, the V gene TRBV28, with 8 bases matching TRBD1. The CDR3 extends over 17 amino acids. The germline CDR1 and CDR2 sequences are MDHEN and SYDVKM. The J segment lost 0 bases and the V segment lost 5 bases, leaving 11 bases of the junction unmatched. The DNA of the CDR3 is TGTGCCAGCAGTCGGACAGGGAATTTGGGGCTGAACACTGAAGCTTTCTTT. Translated, it gives CASSRTGNLGLNTEAFF.

In its sample, this clonotype was seen many times. This rearrangement joins TRBV6-5 to TRBJ1-1; 10 positions match TRBD1. The V gene's germline CDR1 is MNHEY and CDR2 SVGAGI. V shed 9 bases and J 4 bases; nucleotides not matched to a gene: 5. The CDR3 runs 13 residues. CDR3: CASFGTGVTEAFF. The CDR3 bases are TGTGCCAGTTTCGGGACAGGGGTCACTGAAGCTTTCTTT.

This clonotype appeared many times. The gene calls are TRBV10-3 and TRBJ1-2; tentatively, D is TRBD1 (6 bases). Germline V gene lookup returns CDR1 ENHRY and CDR2 SYGVKD. The CDR3 totals 13 residues. V shed 9 bases and J shed 7 bases, with 18 bases lying between them. The CDR3 coding sequence is TGTGCCATTGGGAGGGGGGATCCCAGTGGCTACACCTTC. Its translation is CAIGRGDPSGYTF.

This clonotype was seen many times. This chain links TRBV18 with TRBJ2-5, with a possible D match to TRBD2 (6 bases). The CDR3 has 11 amino acids. Germline V gene lookup returns CDR1 KGHSH and CDR2 LQKENI. V lost 8 bases and J 5 bases, leaving 9 bases between the germline ends. Written as DNA, the CDR3 is TGTGCCAGCAGCCGGGGGGAGACCCAGTACTTC. Protein sequence: CASSRGETQYF.

The V gene is TRBV20-1, the J gene TRBJ2-5; D is possibly TRBD1 (6 bases). The germline V gene has CDR1 DFQATT and CDR2 SNEGSKA (reference sequence). Trimming removed 1 base at V and 5 bases at J, with 11 bases between. The CDR3 is 13 residues long. Here the CDR3 reads CSARGTQGETQYF. Written as DNA, the CDR3 is TGCAGTGCTAGAGGGACTCAGGGGGAGACCCAGTACTTC.

This clonotype was counted at least ten times. The chain recombines TRBV28 with TRBJ1-5; tentatively, D is TRBD1 (6 bases). From germline, CDR1 is MDHEN and CDR2 SYDVKM. The CDR3 loop spans 15 amino acids. Trimming took off 3 bases at V and 1 base at J, with 10 bases between the two ends. Written as DNA, the CDR3 is TGTGCCAGCAGTTTCCGACAGGTCAGCAATCAGCCCCAGCATTTT. It translates to CASSFRQVSNQPQHF.

This clonotype has a count of ten or more. The J gene is TRBJ1-2, the V gene TRBV25-1; the D gene is possibly TRBD1 (6 bases). This CDR3 has 14 residues. V was cut by 4 bases and J by 7 bases, with 16 bases left in between. The V gene's germline CDR1 is MGHDK and CDR2 SYGVNS. CDR3 loop: CASSGRGSEVGYTF. The DNA of the CDR3 is TGTGCCAGCAGTGGGAGGGGGAGTGAAGTTGGCTACACCTTC.

In its sample, this clonotype was seen many times. This sequence joins TRBV20-1 and TRBJ2-7, with a possible D match to TRBD2 (6 bases). Germline loops: CDR1 DFQATT, CDR2 SNEGSKA (reference sequence). The CDR3 covers 13 residues. The ends were cut back, 6 bases at V and 0 bases at J, with 12 bases in the middle. The CDR3 protein is CSAPSVLSYEQYF. The CDR3 region has the DNA TGCAGTGCGCCTAGCGTCCTCTCCTACGAGCAGTACTTC.

The CDR3: CASSVDGPQDTEAFF. The CDR3 DNA reads as TGCGCCAGCAGCGTGGACGGACCTCAGGACACTGAAGCTTTCTTT. The rearrangement links TRBV5-1 to TRBJ1-1; D not resolved. V lost 4 bases to trimming and J lost 3 bases, with 16 bases between them. This CDR3 comprises 15 residues. Germline-derived CDR1 and CDR2 are SGHRS and YFSETQ.

Remarks on this clonotype: Just one base apart from a much larger clone, this may be a read error. The J gene is TRBJ2-7, the V gene TRBV20-1; possibly TRBD2 for D (7 bases). The ends were cut back, 4 bases at V and 6 bases at J, with 10 bases in the middle. The germline gives CDR1 DFQATT, CDR2 SNEGSKA (reference sequence). CDR3 length equals 11 residues. The CDR3 sequence is CSANREGEQYF. CDR3 bases: TGCAGTGCTAACAGGGAGGGCGAGCAGTACTTC.

This rearrangement joins TRBV28 to TRBJ1-2; TRBD1 might be the D (5 bases). The CDR3 has 14 residues. The germline V and J ends were trimmed by 5 bases and 2 bases, with 12 bases remaining between them. Germline loops: CDR1 MDHEN, CDR2 SYDVKM. Here the CDR3 reads CASSTEWGNYGYTF. The CDR3 region has the DNA TGTGCCAGCAGTACGGAGTGGGGGAACTATGGCTACACCTTC.

The gene calls are TRBV12-3 or TRBV12-4 and TRBJ2-5, with D possibly being TRBD1 (6 bases). The CDR3 has 17 residues. V lost 2 bases and J 5 bases, leaving 21 bases between the germline ends. DNA for the CDR3: TGTGCCAGCAGTTTAAATAGGGGGTTTTCCGCAGCGGAGACCCAGTACTTC. It specifies CASSLNRGFSAAETQYF.